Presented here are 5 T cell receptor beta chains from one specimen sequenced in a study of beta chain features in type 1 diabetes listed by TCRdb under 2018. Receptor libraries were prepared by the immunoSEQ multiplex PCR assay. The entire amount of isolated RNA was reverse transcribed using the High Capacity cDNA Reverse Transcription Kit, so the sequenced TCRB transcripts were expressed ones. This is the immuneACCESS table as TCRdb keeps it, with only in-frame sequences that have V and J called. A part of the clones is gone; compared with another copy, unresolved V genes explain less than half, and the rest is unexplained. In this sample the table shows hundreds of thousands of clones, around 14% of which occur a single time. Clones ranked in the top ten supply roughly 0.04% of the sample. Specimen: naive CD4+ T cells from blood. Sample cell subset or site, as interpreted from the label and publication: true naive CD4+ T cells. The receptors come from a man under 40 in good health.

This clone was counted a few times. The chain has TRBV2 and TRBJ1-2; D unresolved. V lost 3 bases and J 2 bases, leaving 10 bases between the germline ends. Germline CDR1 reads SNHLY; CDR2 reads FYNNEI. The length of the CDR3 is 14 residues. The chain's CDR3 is CASSDPERNYGYTF. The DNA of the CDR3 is TGTGCCAGCAGTGACCCAGAGAGAAACTATGGCTACACCTTC.

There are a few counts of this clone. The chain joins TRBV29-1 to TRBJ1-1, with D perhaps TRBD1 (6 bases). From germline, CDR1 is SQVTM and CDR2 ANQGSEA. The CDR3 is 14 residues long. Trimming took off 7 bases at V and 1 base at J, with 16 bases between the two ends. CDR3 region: CSATVTGTNTEAFF. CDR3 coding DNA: TGCAGCGCGACTGTCACAGGGACGAACACTGAAGCTTTCTTT.

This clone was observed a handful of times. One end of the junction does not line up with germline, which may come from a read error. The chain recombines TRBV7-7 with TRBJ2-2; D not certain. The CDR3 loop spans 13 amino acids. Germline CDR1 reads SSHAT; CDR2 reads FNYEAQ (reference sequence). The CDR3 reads CASSLRSPGELFF. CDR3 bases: TGTGCTAGCAGCTTACGGAGTCCCGGGGAGCTGTTTTTT.

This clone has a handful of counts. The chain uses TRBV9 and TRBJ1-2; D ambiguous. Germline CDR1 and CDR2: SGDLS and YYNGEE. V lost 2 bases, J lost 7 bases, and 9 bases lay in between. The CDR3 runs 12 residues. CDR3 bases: TGTGCCAGCAGCGTGGCAGAGGCTGGCTACACCTTC. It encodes CASSVAEAGYTF.

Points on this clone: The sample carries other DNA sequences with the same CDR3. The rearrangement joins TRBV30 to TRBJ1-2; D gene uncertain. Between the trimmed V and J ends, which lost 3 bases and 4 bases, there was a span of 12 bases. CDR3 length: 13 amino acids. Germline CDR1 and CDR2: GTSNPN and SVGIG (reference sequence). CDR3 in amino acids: CAWSPGGFYGYTF. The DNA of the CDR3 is TGTGCCTGGAGCCCGGGAGGCTTCTATGGCTACACCTTC. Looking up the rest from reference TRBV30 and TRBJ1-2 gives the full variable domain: SQTIHQWPATLVQPVGSPLSLECTVEGTSNPNLYWYRQAAGRGLQLLFYSVGIGQISSEVPQNLSASRPQDRQFILSSKKLLLSDSGFYLCAWSPGGFYGYTFGSGTRLTVV.